This T cell receptor beta chain derives from a study of cytomegalovirus exposure and HLA in healthy donors. Details on this clone: Its antigen is as yet unknown.

The trim removed 3 bases at V and 8 bases at J, leaving 4 bases unmatched. This CDR3 is 13 amino acids long. Germline V gene lookup returns CDR1 LNHDA and CDR2 SQIVND (reference sequence). The study's findings and limits: Most likely, a cluster of highly shared sequence variants arose as a sequencing artifact. Available immune exposure information covered CMV serostatus only.

Researchers ran the PCR with 60 Vbeta and 13 Jbeta primers. Assay: immunoSEQ multiplex PCR; the TCRdb copy retains only in-frame clones and omits some. The data contain approximately 170,000 clones, approximately 80% of them singletons. The clonotype comes from a male donor in good health and CMV-seronegative. The sequenced sample was PBMCs. This chain uses TRBV19 with TRBJ1-2; 9 bases agree with TRBD1. DNA of the CDR3: TGTGCCAGTAGTATGGGGACAGGGAACGGCTACACCTTC. This codes for CASSMGTGNGYTF.